The 19 T cell receptor beta chains presented below share a single source sample, sequenced in a study of cytomegalovirus exposure and HLA in healthy donors (dated by TCRdb to about 2017). Libraries were constructed by the immunoSEQ multiplex PCR assay. For the multiplex PCR, a mixture combining 60 forward primers for TCR Vbeta segments and 13 reverse primers for TCR Jbeta segments was used. TCRdb re-hosts the immuneACCESS table, in-frame sequences only. Its copies lack some clones; in the studies checked, an unresolved V gene accounts for under half of them, and the cause for the rest is not known. The sample table contains 95,000 to 150,000 clones; only one count was recorded for around 67% of them. Around 4% of the sample is taken by the ten largest. Sequencing was performed on PBMCs. The receptors come from a woman aged 40 to 49 in good health and CMV-seronegative.

The V gene is TRBV4-1, the J gene TRBJ1-4, with no clear D. Per the germline V gene, CDR1 is MGHRA and CDR2 is YSYEKL. The CDR3 consists of 14 residues. Trimming took 0 bases from V and 6 from J, leaving 8 bases between them. CDR3: CASSQDVRDEKLFF. The CDR3 DNA reads TGCGCCAGCAGCCAAGATGTCCGGGATGAAAAACTGTTTTTT.

The chain is built from TRBV7-9 and TRBJ1-3, with D possibly matching TRBD1 (6 bases). Trimming cost V 5 bases and J 4 bases, with 15 bases left between them. Germline CDR1 reads SEHNR; CDR2 reads FQNEAQ (reference sequence). The CDR3 has 15 amino acids. The CDR3 region is CASSEQTGSGNTIYF. CDR3 nucleotides: TGTGCCAGCAGCGAACAAACAGGGTCGGGAAACACCATATATTTT. Variable domain in full (rest from reference TRBV7-9 and TRBJ1-3): DTGVSQNPRHKITKRGQNVTFRCDPISEHNRLYWYRQTLGQGPEFLTYFQNEAQLEKSRLLSDRFSAERPKGSFSTLEIQRTEQGDSAMYLCASSEQTGSGNTIYFGEGSWLTVV.

The chain is built from TRBV7-2 and TRBJ2-3, with 7 bases fitting TRBD2. CDR3 size: 15 residues. V was pared by 2 bases and J by 3 bases, with 5 bases of the junction left unmatched. Germline CDR1 SGHTA, CDR2 FQGNSA. The CDR3 DNA reads TGTGCCAGCAGCTTAACGCGGGAGCGGACAGATACGCAGTATTTT. Protein product: CASSLTRERTDTQYF.

The chain recombines TRBV19 with TRBJ1-6; 11 positions match TRBD1. This CDR3 has 14 amino acids. Germline values: CDR1 LNHDA, CDR2 SQIVND (reference sequence). The V gene end was trimmed by 9 bases and the J gene end by 6 bases; junction bases not matched to a gene: 4. CDR3 sequence: CASSGTGGNSPLHF. For the CDR3, the DNA is TGTGCCAGCTCCGGGACAGGGGGTAATTCACCCCTCCACTTT.

This chain connects TRBV6-4 to TRBJ2-3; 10 nucleotides align to TRBD2. CDR3 length equals 16 residues. The trim removed 0 bases at V and 4 bases at J, leaving 4 bases unmatched. Germline loops: CDR1 MRHNA, CDR2 SNTAGT. The DNA for the CDR3 is TGTGCCAGCAGTGACTCCCGAGCGGGGGGGCCAGATACGCAGTATTTT. Amino acid sequence: CASSDSRAGGPDTQYF.

The rearrangement joins TRBV4-3 to TRBJ1-4; maybe TRBD1 (5 bases). CDR1 LGHNA and CDR2 YSLEER come from the germline V gene. V was pared by 0 bases and J by 2 bases, with 13 bases between. This CDR3 comprises 17 residues. Here the CDR3 reads CASSQESGRGTNEKLFF. CDR3 DNA sequence: TGCGCCAGCAGCCAAGAATCCGGGCGGGGGACTAATGAAAAACTGTTTTTT.

The rearrangement joins TRBV18 to TRBJ2-2, with unresolved D. The germline V and J ends were trimmed by 6 bases and 0 bases, with 26 bases remaining between them. The CDR3 consists of 20 residues. Germline V gene data show CDR1 as KGHSH and CDR2 as LQKENI. CDR3 region: CASSVARMAGSPANTGELFF. The CDR3 nucleotides read TGTGCCAGCTCCGTTGCCCGGATGGCAGGATCCCCCGCGAACACCGGGGAGCTGTTTTTT.

This chain links TRBV7-6 with TRBJ2-2; D is unclear. This CDR3 contains 14 residues. Germline CDR1 and CDR2: SGHVS and FNYEAQ. The V gene lost 8 bases and the J gene lost 5 bases, with 15 bases spanning the gap. The CDR3 spells CASAHLRATGELFF. DNA of the CDR3: TGTGCCAGCGCCCATTTGCGTGCGACCGGGGAGCTGTTTTTT.

This clone appeared once. The gene calls are TRBV5-3 and TRBJ1-1; 10 nucleotides align to TRBD1. TRBV5-3 falls under the ORF class, with uncertain function. CDR3 length: 14 amino acids. With V trimmed by 4 bases and J by 10 bases, 10 bases remained unmatched. The chain's CDR3 is CARSKRTGGWVAFF. The CDR3 DNA follows: TGTGCCAGAAGCAAAAGGACAGGGGGTTGGGTAGCTTTCTTT.

The chain combines TRBV18 with TRBJ2-2; D is undetermined. Trimming took 4 bases from V and 3 from J, leaving 12 bases between them. CDR1 KGHSH and CDR2 LQKENI come from the germline V gene. This CDR3 region has 15 residues. Here the CDR3 reads CASSRSGEYTGELFF. The CDR3, as DNA: TGTGCCAGCTCACGTAGTGGAGAGTACACCGGGGAGCTGTTTTTT.

The chain carries TRBV2 and TRBJ2-3, with 10 bases identical to TRBD2. Germline lookup yields CDR1 SNHLY and CDR2 FYNNEI. V shed 2 bases and J 2 bases; nucleotides not matched to a gene: 4. The CDR3 contains 16 residues. CDR3 DNA sequence: TGTGCCAGCAGTGAACTAGCGGGGGTCCCCACAGATACGCAGTATTTT. It codes for CASSELAGVPTDTQYF.

The chain couples TRBV5-6 to TRBJ1-6, with 8 positions matching TRBD1. This CDR3 has 15 amino acids. The V gene end was trimmed by 6 bases and the J gene end by 11 bases; junction bases not matched to a gene: 13. The germline CDR1 and CDR2 sequences are SGHDT and YYEEEE. CDR3 sequence reads: CASTYWTGRIAPLHF. For the CDR3, the DNA is TGTGCCAGCACGTATTGGACAGGGAGAATTGCACCCCTCCACTTT.

The rearrangement links TRBV5-6 to TRBJ1-2, with TRBD1 identical over 8 bases. Germline V lookup: CDR1 SGHDT, CDR2 YYEEEE. Trimming took 4 bases from V and 3 from J; bases not matched to a gene: 5. The CDR3 sequence is 14 residues long. The CDR3 bases are TGTGCCAGCAGCCTCGGACAGGGAGACTATGGCTACACCTTC. Its translation: CASSLGQGDYGYTF.

The chain recombines TRBV9 with TRBJ1-6; TRBD1 might be the D (5 bases). Germline lookup yields CDR1 SGDLS and CDR2 YYNGEE. The V end was cut by 0 bases, the J end by 6 bases, with 7 bases between. The CDR3 totals 14 residues. CDR3: CASSVVGANSPLHF. The DNA for the CDR3 is TGTGCCAGCAGCGTAGTAGGGGCTAATTCACCCCTCCACTTT.

This rearrangement joins TRBV7-2 to TRBJ2-1; D might be TRBD2 (6 bases). V was shortened by 4 bases and J by 0 bases, with 7 bases between the two germline ends. The CDR3 sequence is 14 residues long. Germline lookup yields CDR1 SGHTA and CDR2 FQGNSA. The DNA of the CDR3 is TGTGCCAGCAGCTCGGACTACTCCTACAATGAGCAGTTCTTC. It is translated as CASSSDYSYNEQFF.

The chain links TRBV5-1 to TRBJ1-3; D is perhaps TRBD1 (5 bases). Looked up from germline, CDR1 is SGHRS and CDR2 is YFSETQ. V lost 0 bases to trimming and J lost 4 bases, with 5 bases between them. This CDR3 contains 13 residues. The CDR3 DNA reads TGCGCCAGCAGCTTGGGACAGGGAAACACCATATATTTT. Amino acids: CASSLGQGNTIYF.

This clone was seen only a few times. The chain combines TRBV6-1 with TRBJ2-7; 9 bases map to TRBD1. The trim removed 8 bases at V and 5 bases at J, leaving 13 bases unmatched. The CDR3 has 15 amino acids. The germline gives CDR1 MNHNS, CDR2 SASEGT. In DNA form, the CDR3 reads TGTGCCAGCTATTGGGGTAGGACAGGGGCCAACGAGCAGTACTTC. This sequence encodes CASYWGRTGANEQYF.

This clone was seen only a few times. The chain couples TRBV6-5 to TRBJ2-5, with 8 bases aligning to TRBD1. CDR3 length equals 16 residues. With 2 bases clipped from V and 0 bases from J, the junction kept 5 bases outside the gene matches. CDR1 is MNHEY and CDR2 is SVGAGI in the germline V gene. The CDR3 region has the DNA TGTGCCAGCAGTTACGAAGCGACAGGGGACCAAGAGACCCAGTACTTC. Translating gives CASSYEATGDQETQYF.

This chain joins TRBV19 and TRBJ2-5; D is undetermined. The CDR3 sequence is 14 residues long. Trimming took off 7 bases at V and 1 base at J, with 13 bases between the two ends. Germline V gene lookup returns CDR1 LNHDA and CDR2 SQIVND (reference sequence). The CDR3 nucleotides are TGTGCCAGTAATTCCCAGGCAGGCCAAGAGACCCAGTACTTC. It encodes CASNSQAGQETQYF.